Below are 5 T cell receptor beta chains sequenced from a single sample in a study of CD8+ T cells in alopecia areata. Treatment in this sample: oral pan-JAK inhibitor, 5-10 mg twice daily. It was cDNA, reverse transcribed from extracted RNA, that served as the sequencing template. The repertoire was sequenced with immunoSEQ multiplex PCR; TCRdb's copy has only in-frame clones and lacks some. This sample yields 80,000 or so clones, of which approximately 66% are seen a single time; 20% to 25% belongs to the top ten. The source material was CD8+ T cells sorted from blood, sampled at week 24, from a patient treated with tofacitinib. Receptors were obtained from a human donor with alopecia areata.

This clone has more than one count but fewer than ten. The gene calls are TRBV29-1 and TRBJ2-1; possible D gene TRBD2, 5 bases. Trimming cost V 3 bases and J 7 bases, with 16 bases left between them. Per germline, CDR1 SQVTM and CDR2 ANQGSEA. The CDR3 runs 14 residues. The CDR3 reads CSVDNEGVGNEQFF. For the CDR3, the DNA is TGCAGCGTTGATAACGAGGGAGTGGGAAATGAGCAGTTCTTC.

The CDR3: CASSPQAGTNEQFF. As DNA, the CDR3 is TGTGCCAGCAGCCCCCAGGCCGGTACGAATGAGCAGTTCTTC. This rearrangement joins TRBV13 to TRBJ2-1; D not resolved. V was clipped by 5 bases and J by 7 bases, with 15 bases between them. This CDR3 spans 14 amino acids. Germline V gene sequence: CDR1 PRHDT, CDR2 FYEKMQ (reference sequence).

The V call is TRBV27, the J call TRBJ1-6; D is unclear. Trimming shortened V by 6 bases and J by 1 base, and 13 bases separated the two germline ends. Per germline, CDR1 MNHEY and CDR2 SMNVEV (reference sequence). The CDR3 totals 16 residues. CDR3 region: CASRLVGESYNSPLHF. Here the CDR3 DNA reads TGTGCCAGCAGGTTGGTGGGCGAATCCTATAATTCACCCCTCCACTTT.

This chain links TRBV30 with TRBJ2-7; D may be TRBD1 (5 bases). From germline, CDR1 is GTSNPN and CDR2 SVGIG (reference sequence). Trimming shortened V by 3 bases and J by 0 bases, and 12 bases separated the two germline ends. This CDR3 has 14 residues. This chain's CDR3 is CAWRNRPSSYEQYF. CDR3 nucleotides: TGTGCCTGGAGAAACAGGCCGAGCTCCTACGAGCAGTACTTC.

CDR3 residues: CASRKGTGKTDTQYF. The DNA of the CDR3 is TGTGCCAGCAGGAAAGGGACAGGGAAGACAGATACGCAGTATTTT. The chain links TRBV27 to TRBJ2-3; 9 nucleotides match TRBD1. Germline CDR1 MNHEY, CDR2 SMNVEV (reference sequence). J gave up 3 bases and V 6 bases, and 7 bases lay outside the gene matches. This CDR3 contains 15 residues.